This T cell receptor beta chain was sequenced during a study of cytotoxic CD8 clonotypes in ibrutinib-treated CLL. This clone has only a few counts. CDR1 SGHVS and CDR2 FQNEAQ come from the germline V gene. The CDR3 has 14 amino acids. Trimming took off 5 bases at V and 7 bases at J, with 17 bases between the two ends. Libraries were prepared by immunoSEQ multiplex PCR; TCRdb keeps only in-frame clonotypes and omits some of them. The data contain approximately 45,000 clones, 65% to 70% of them seen just once; the ten biggest clones take up around a fifth. This sequence joins TRBV7-8 and TRBJ1-2, with D maybe TRBD1 (5 bases). The TCR comes from a human donor with chronic lymphocytic leukemia. Sequenced material: PBMCs, taken after 24 months of ibrutinib treatment. For the CDR3, the DNA is TGTGCCAGCAGCCTTACCCGGGGTGGGGCTGGCTACACCTTC. Translated: CASSLTRGGAGYTF.